This TCR gamma chain appears in the sequencing data of a study of γδ T cells in repeated Plasmodium falciparum infection. Overall study context: Over about 640 days, donors received four mosquito-bite P. falciparum NF54 infections.

Gammadelta T cells were flow-sorted from PBMC into Vgamma9/Vdelta2+ and Vdelta2-negative populations for bulk analysis. In its sample, this clone was seen many times. What it binds is unknown. The protein that TCRdb holds for this DNA derives from a much larger clone and differs from the translated DNA at residue 13, which likely indicates a read error; the protein shown here is translated from the DNA. TCRdb used CATT to re-call clones from the multiplex PCR reads. Of roughly 15,000 gamma-chain clones listed, 1.6% are singletons. General observations from the study: Vdelta2-negative gammadelta repertoires appeared less diverse and less shared in Malian than Australian children.

The CDR3 sequence is 17 residues long. Germline CDR1 reads GITISATS; CDR2 reads ISYDGTV (reference sequence). The receptor was derived from a pool of human donors (malaria-infected and uninfected, not separated). This rearrangement joins TRGV9 to TRGJ1 or TRGJ2. TCRdb carries no J gene annotation; the J gene was assigned here by matching the DNA with germline. Sequences were obtained from gamma-delta T cells from blood. The DNA for the CDR3 is TGTGCCTTGTGGGAGGTGCTTGGGATAGGAAATTATGATAAGAAACTCTTT. It encodes CALWEVLGIGNYDKKLF.